The rows below give T cell receptor beta chains drawn from one sample of a study of blood T cell repertoires in COVID-19. The table came from immunoSEQ multiplex PCR; TCRdb's copy has only in-frame clones and leaves some out. This sample yields approximately 360,000 clones, of which around 91% are seen a single time; about 6.5% belongs to the top ten. Sequencing input: peripheral blood. Receptors were obtained from a man younger than 35 with active or convalescent COVID-19. The CDR3 runs from the conserved cysteine through the conserved F or W. D genes are given only for firm matches. Not every row has a clone size; where given, it reads once, few, many or a size class.

TRBV7-9	NA	NA	TRBJ1-2	14	CASSLGGRTYGYTF	TGTGCCAGCAGCTTAGGGGGGCGCACGTATGGCTACACCTTC
TRBV2	TRBD2	NA	TRBJ2-5	15	CASTERSGGGETQYF	TGTGCCAGCACCGAAAGGTCGGGAGGCGGGGAGACCCAGTACTTC
TRBV18	NA	NA	TRBJ2-3	16	CASSPSGSASTDTQYF	TGTGCCAGCTCACCCTCGGGGAGCGCTAGCACAGATACGCAGTATTTT
TRBV5-6	TRBD1	NA	TRBJ1-1	14	CASSWGQGTTEAFF	TGTGCCAGCAGCTGGGGACAGGGTACCACTGAAGCTTTCTTT
TRBV6-5	TRBD2	NA	TRBJ2-7	14	CASRNSGGTYEQYF	TGTGCCAGCAGGAATAGCGGGGGTACCTACGAGCAGTACTTC
TRBV6-1	TRBD2	NA	TRBJ2-1	11	CASSAAGGQFF	TGTGCCAGCAGTGCAGCGGGAGGACAGTTCTTC
TRBV27	TRBD2	NA	TRBJ2-1	16	CASSSSGGLPYNEQFF	TGTGCCAGCAGTTCAAGCGGGGGTCTACCCTACAATGAGCAGTTCTTC
TRBV11-2	TRBD1	NA	TRBJ2-2	16	CASSERQGVGTGELFF	TGTGCCAGCAGCGAGCGACAGGGTGTGGGCACCGGGGAGCTGTTTTTT
TRBV6-1	TRBD1	NA	TRBJ1-2	13	CASSENPLEDRVF	TGTGCCAGCAGTGAAAACCCGCTTGAGGACAGGGTCTTC
TRBV5-6	NA	NA	TRBJ2-2	15	CASSFEGGYTGELFF	TGTGCCAGCAGCTTTGAAGGGGGTTACACCGGGGAGCTGTTTTTT
TRBV9	TRBD1	NA	TRBJ1-3	16	CASSVGTGTSGNTIYF	TGTGCCAGCAGCGTAGGGACAGGGACCTCTGGAAACACCATATATTTT
TRBV12-3/TRBV12-4	NA	few	TRBJ2-7	12	CASSRHPYEQYF	TGTGCCAGCAGCCGACACCCGTACGAGCAGTACTTC
TRBV7-2	TRBD2	NA	TRBJ2-1	15	CASSRSGGAYNEQFF	TGTGCCAGCAGCCGTAGCGGGGGTGCCTACAATGAGCAGTTCTTC
TRBV19	TRBD2	NA	TRBJ2-1	19	CASATGRLAGGYHYNEQFF	TGTGCCAGCGCCACAGGGAGACTAGCGGGCGGATATCATTACAATGAGCAGTTCTTC
TRBV18	TRBD1	NA	TRBJ1-2	17	CASSPPLDRGLGYGYTF	TGTGCCAGCTCACCGCCGCTAGACAGGGGGCTGGGGTATGGCTACACCTTC
TRBV4-2	TRBD2	NA	TRBJ2-3	14	CASSQAGGPDTQYF	TGTGCCAGCAGCCAAGCGGGGGGGCCAGATACGCAGTATTTT
TRBV2	TRBD1	NA	TRBJ1-4	16	CASSRITGATNEKLFF	TGTGCCAGCAGTAGGATTACAGGGGCAACTAATGAAAAACTGTTTTTT
TRBV6-5	TRBD1	NA	TRBJ1-6	14	CASSRQGTNSPLHF	TGTGCCAGCAGCCGACAGGGTACAAATTCACCCCTCCACTTT
TRBV6-5	NA	NA	TRBJ1-6	15	CASRPPTGFNSPLHF	TGTGCCAGCAGACCCCCCACAGGGTTTAATTCACCCCTCCACTTT
TRBV6-5	NA	once	TRBJ2-1	16	CASSSLRRDWYNEQFF	TGTGCCAGCAGTTCCTTAAGGCGGGATTGGTACAATGAGCAGTTCTTC
TRBV5-4	TRBD2	NA	TRBJ2-1	18	CASSLGSSGFRDYNEQFF	TGTGCCAGCAGCTTGGGGTCTAGCGGGTTTAGGGACTACAATGAGCAGTTCTTC
TRBV6-4	NA	NA	TRBJ1-6	13	CASSVQANSPLHF	TGTGCCAGCAGTGTACAGGCAAATTCACCCCTCCACTTT
TRBV28	TRBD2	NA	TRBJ2-7	16	CASRTTSGGDSYEQYF	TGTGCCAGCAGGACGACTAGCGGGGGGGATTCCTACGAGCAGTACTTC
TRBV28	TRBD1	NA	TRBJ1-4	15	CASSLSGTGGEKLFF	TGTGCCAGCAGTTTATCCGGGACAGGGGGGGAAAAACTGTTTTTT
TRBV6-5	TRBD1	NA	TRBJ2-1	14	CASSMGQGAYEQFF	TGTGCCAGCAGTATGGGACAGGGGGCGTATGAGCAGTTCTTC
TRBV5-1	NA	NA	TRBJ2-7	13	CASSSAGPYEQYF	TGCGCCAGCAGCTCAGCAGGGCCCTACGAGCAGTACTTC
TRBV19	NA	NA	TRBJ1-5	12	CASEGQGQPQHF	TGTGCCAGTGAAGGCCAGGGTCAGCCCCAGCATTTT